These 14 T cell receptor beta chains came from one sample sequenced in a study of CD8+CD57+ T cells in acquired aplastic anemia. TCR beta VDJ and CDR3 were profiled, and genomic DNA was the template. In TCRdb, the reads were re-called with MiXCR into one record per CDR3 protein. The table has fewer than 250,000 distinct CDR3 sequences, about 53% seen once; the top ten hold 15% to 20%. The sequenced sample consisted of sorted CD4+, CD8+, or CD8+CD57+ T cells (not recorded which) from PBMCs. All receptors derive from a human donor in good health, serving as a control.

The chain has TRBV6-1 and TRBJ1-2; 10 positions agree with TRBD1. Per the germline V gene, CDR1 is MNHNS and CDR2 is SASEGT. The CDR3 totals 13 residues. Unmatched junction bases numbered 4, after V lost 10 bases and J lost 2 bases. CDR3 loop: CATDRGLNYGYTF. CDR3 bases: TGTGCCACCGACAGGGGGCTCAACTATGGCTACACCTTC.

This clonotype was detected ten times or more. The rearrangement links TRBV20-1 to TRBJ2-7; 11 bases are a match to TRBD2. Germline trimming cut 4 bases from V and 1 base from J; bases unmatched to any gene: 18. The CDR3 length is 19 residues. Germline V gives CDR1 DFQATT, CDR2 SNEGSKA (reference sequence). CDR3 nucleotide sequence: TGCAGTGCTAAGAACAGGGGGCGCGGTAGCGGGGGGGTATCCTACGAGCAGTACTTC. It codes for CSAKNRGRGSGGVSYEQYF.

The chain recombines TRBV20-1 with TRBJ2-5, with D perhaps matching TRBD1 (5 bases). V lost 4 bases and J 3 bases, leaving 18 bases between the germline ends. Germline CDR1 and CDR2: DFQATT and SNEGSKA (reference sequence). The CDR3 runs to 15 residues. DNA for the CDR3: TGCAGTGCTACCTACTCTGGGGCAGGGAAAGAGACCCAGTACTTC. This gives the protein CSATYSGAGKETQYF.

The table lists this clonotype with many counts. The rearrangement links TRBV7-2 to TRBJ2-6; no firm D call. Looked up from germline, CDR1 is SGHTA and CDR2 is FQGNSA. Trimming stripped 1 base from V and 0 bases from J, with 7 bases between. The CDR3 is 16 amino acids. Here the CDR3 DNA reads TGTGCCAGCAGCTTAGACCCGGACTCTGGGGCCAACGTCCTGACTTTC. Encoded protein: CASSLDPDSGANVLTF.

This clonotype was seen ten or more times. The chain links TRBV4-3 to TRBJ2-3; 10 bases align to TRBD2. The germline gives CDR1 LGHNA, CDR2 YSLEER. The J segment lost 4 bases and the V segment lost 0 bases, leaving 10 bases of the junction unmatched. The CDR3 covers 18 residues. The CDR3 DNA follows: TGCGCCAGCAGCCAAGATCGGGCTAGCGGGGGCCGTGCAGATACGCAGTATTTT. Encoded protein: CASSQDRASGGRADTQYF.

V is TRBV2 and J is TRBJ1-2, with D unclear. Trimming left V 5 bases short and J 5 bases short, with 12 bases between. The CDR3 covers 13 residues. The germline V gene encodes CDR1 SNHLY and CDR2 FYNNEI. The CDR3 here is CASSSHAAYGYTF. CDR3 bases: TGTGCCAGCAGTTCTCACGCTGCATATGGCTACACCTTC.

This clonotype was seen a handful of times. V is TRBV9 and J is TRBJ2-5; tentatively, D is TRBD1 (6 bases). Germline CDR1 reads SGDLS; CDR2 reads YYNGEE. The CDR3 has 13 residues. V was pared by 4 bases and J by 4 bases, with 11 bases between. The CDR3, as DNA: TGTGCCAGCAGCCGACGACAGGTAGAGACCCAGTACTTC. It specifies CASSRRQVETQYF.

Comments on this clonotype: Given a much more abundant clone one base away, this may be a read error. Lacking the conserved final phenylalanine or tryptophan, this CDR3 likely reflects a read error. The chain joins TRBV15 to TRBJ2-7; D perhaps matches TRBD1 (5 bases). The CDR3 contains 13 residues. Germline loops: CDR1 LNHNV, CDR2 YYDKDF (reference sequence). The V end was cut by 8 bases, the J end by 0 bases, with 11 bases between. The CDR3 DNA follows: TGTGCCACCTTTGACAGCATCTCCTACGAGCAGTACCTC. Translating gives CATFDSISYEQYL.

This clonotype was observed a few times. A single base separates this from a much larger clone, so it may be a read error. This sequence joins TRBV4-2 and TRBJ1-1, with no clear D. CDR3 length: 16 amino acids. The V gene's germline CDR1 is LGHNA and CDR2 YNFKEQ. V lost 4 bases and J 1 base, leaving 16 bases between the germline ends. CDR3 amino acids: CASSRDGGLGNTEAFF. In DNA form, the CDR3 reads TGTGCCAGCAGCCGAGATGGAGGCCTGGGGAACACTGAAGCTTTCTTT.

This clonotype has a count of ten or more. J is TRBJ2-7 and V is TRBV5-1; maybe TRBD1 (5 bases). CDR1 and CDR2 from the germline V gene are SGHRS and YFSETQ. The CDR3 loop spans 14 amino acids. Trimming cost V 0 bases and J 0 bases, with 7 bases left between them. CDR3 in amino acids: CASSLVQASYEQYF. The CDR3 nucleotides read TGCGCCAGCAGCTTGGTACAGGCCTCCTACGAGCAGTACTTC.

The chain couples TRBV6-4 to TRBJ2-1; 7 nucleotides match TRBD2. The CDR3 runs 15 residues. Per germline, CDR1 MRHNA and CDR2 SNTAGT. Trimming cost V 0 bases and J 4 bases; bases outside gene matches: 3. CDR3 DNA sequence: TGTGCCAGCAGTGACTCGTCTAGCGGATACAATGAGCAGTTCTTC. This codes for CASSDSSSGYNEQFF.

This clonotype was seen many times. The chain joins TRBV7-9 to TRBJ2-7; possible D gene TRBD2, 6 bases. The CDR3 consists of 15 residues. V gave up 7 bases and J gave up 0 bases, with 16 bases separating them. Germline V gene data show CDR1 as SEHNR and CDR2 as FQNEAQ (reference sequence). The CDR3 nucleotides read TGTGCCAGCACCCAAGCCGGGGGAGCCTCCTACGAGCAGTACTTC. Translation gives CASTQAGGASYEQYF.

This clonotype showed up many times. Germline and junction disagree at one end, which may indicate a read error. The chain links TRBV4-3 to TRBJ1-1; weak D call: TRBD1 (5 bases). The CDR3 loop spans 15 amino acids. From germline, CDR1 is LGHNA and CDR2 YSLEER. CDR3 sequence reads: CASSPENGGNAEAFF. CDR3 sequence (DNA): TGCGCCAGCAGCCCGGAAAACGGGGGGAACGCTGAAGCTTTCTTT.

This clonotype was counted only a few times. The rearrangement uses TRBV12-3 or TRBV12-4 and TRBJ2-7, with D possibly being TRBD1 or TRBD2 (7 bases each). CDR3 length equals 13 residues. Between the trimmed V and J ends, which lost 7 bases and 11 bases, there was a span of 21 bases. CDR3 loop: CASTPGGGTAEYF. DNA of the CDR3: TGTGCCAGCACGCCCGGGGGAGGGACAGCGGAGTACTTC.